This T cell receptor (beta chain) was observed in a study of breast tumors, draining lymph nodes, adjacent tissues. Regarding the study as a whole: Tumor repertoires ranked between lymph nodes and nontumor tissue in diversity, with V and J gene preferences.

The CDR3 is 14 amino acids. Germline lookup yields CDR1 MDHEN and CDR2 SYDVKM. Deletions cut 4 bases from V and 2 bases from J, with 11 bases between. In this sample, this clonotype turned up many times. Its antigen remains unidentified. Samples came from axillary lymph nodes draining the breast cancer. TCRdb recomputed calls from the multiplex PCR reads with MiXCR, one row per CDR3 protein. The table has around 300,000 distinct CDR3 sequences, more than 30% seen once. The TCR was taken from a female donor with breast cancer. Some clones in this sample may be carry-over from other donors' samples. The chain joins TRBV28 to TRBJ1-2; D is undetermined. Sequenced material: axillary lymph node tissue. CDR3 nucleotide sequence: TGTGCCAGCAGTTCCAGTCCCATCAACTATGGCTACACCTTC. It codes for CASSSSPINYGYTF.